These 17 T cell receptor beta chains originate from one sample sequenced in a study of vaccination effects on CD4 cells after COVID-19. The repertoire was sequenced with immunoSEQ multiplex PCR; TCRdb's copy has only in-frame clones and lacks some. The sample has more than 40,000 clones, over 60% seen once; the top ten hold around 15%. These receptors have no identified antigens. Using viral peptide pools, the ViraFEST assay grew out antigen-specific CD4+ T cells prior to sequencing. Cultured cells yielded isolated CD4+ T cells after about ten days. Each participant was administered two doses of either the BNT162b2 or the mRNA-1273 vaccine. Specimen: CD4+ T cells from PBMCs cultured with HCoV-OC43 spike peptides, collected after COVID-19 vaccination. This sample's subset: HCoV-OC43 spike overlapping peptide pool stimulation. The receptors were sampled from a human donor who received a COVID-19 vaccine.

For the CDR3, the DNA is TGTGCCAGCAGAAAAAGAACAGGGTTCTACGAGCAGTACTTC. Translation gives CASRKRTGFYEQYF. The chain combines TRBV27 with TRBJ2-7, with a weak D call TRBD1 (6 bases). The CDR3 sequence is 14 residues long. Looked up from germline, CDR1 is MNHEY and CDR2 is SMNVEV (reference sequence). V was shortened by 6 bases and J by 3 bases, with 15 bases between the two germline ends.

CDR3 DNA sequence: TGTGCCAGCAGTTTTGGGTTTACGCAGTATTTT. This translates into CASSFGFTQYF. The rearrangement links TRBV27 to TRBJ2-3; D is ambiguous. The V end lost 3 bases, the J end lost 8 bases, and 6 bases lay between the germline ends. This CDR3 contains 11 residues. Germline V CDR1 and CDR2: MNHEY, SMNVEV (reference sequence).

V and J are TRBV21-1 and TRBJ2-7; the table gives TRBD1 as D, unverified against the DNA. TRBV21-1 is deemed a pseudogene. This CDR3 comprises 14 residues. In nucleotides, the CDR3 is TGTGCCAGCAGCACCGGGACAGGGTCCTACGAGCAGTACTTC. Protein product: CASSTGTGSYEQYF.

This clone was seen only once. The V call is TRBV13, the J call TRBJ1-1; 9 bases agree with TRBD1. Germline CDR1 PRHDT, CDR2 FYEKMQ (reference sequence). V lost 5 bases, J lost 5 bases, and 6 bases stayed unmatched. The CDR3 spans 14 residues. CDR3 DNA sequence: TGTGCCAGCAGCCTCGGGACAGGGAGGACTGAAGCTTTCTTT. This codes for CASSLGTGRTEAFF. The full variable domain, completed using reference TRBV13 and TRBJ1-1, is AAGVIQSPRHLIKEKRETATLKCYPIPRHDTVYWYQQGPGQDPQFLISFYEKMQSDKGSIPDRFSAQQFSDYHSELNMSSLELGDSALYFCASSLGTGRTEAFFGQGTRLTVV.

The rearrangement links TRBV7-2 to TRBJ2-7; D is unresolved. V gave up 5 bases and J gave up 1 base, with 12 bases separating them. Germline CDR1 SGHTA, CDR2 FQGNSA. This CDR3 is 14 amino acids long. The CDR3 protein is CASSMDGRSYEQYF. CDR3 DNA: TGTGCCAGCAGCATGGACGGTCGATCCTACGAGCAGTACTTC.

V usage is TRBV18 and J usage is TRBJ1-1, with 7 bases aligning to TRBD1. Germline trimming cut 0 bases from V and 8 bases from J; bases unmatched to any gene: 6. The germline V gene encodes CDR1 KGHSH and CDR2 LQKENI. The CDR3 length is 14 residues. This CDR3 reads CASSPPSGGSEAFF. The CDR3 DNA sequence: TGTGCCAGCTCACCACCCTCAGGGGGATCCGAAGCTTTCTTT.

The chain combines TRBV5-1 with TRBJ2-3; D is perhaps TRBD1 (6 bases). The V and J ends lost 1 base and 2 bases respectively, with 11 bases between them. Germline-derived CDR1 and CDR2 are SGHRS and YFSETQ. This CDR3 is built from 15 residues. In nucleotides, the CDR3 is TGCGCCAGCAGCTTGCAAGGGGGTGACACAGATACGCAGTATTTT. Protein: CASSLQGGDTDTQYF.

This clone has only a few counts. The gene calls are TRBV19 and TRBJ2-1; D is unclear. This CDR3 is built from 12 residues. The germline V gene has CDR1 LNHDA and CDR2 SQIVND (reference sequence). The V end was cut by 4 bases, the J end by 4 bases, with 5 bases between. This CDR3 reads CASSSRYNEQFF. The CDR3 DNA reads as TGTGCCAGTAGTAGTAGGTACAATGAGCAGTTCTTC.

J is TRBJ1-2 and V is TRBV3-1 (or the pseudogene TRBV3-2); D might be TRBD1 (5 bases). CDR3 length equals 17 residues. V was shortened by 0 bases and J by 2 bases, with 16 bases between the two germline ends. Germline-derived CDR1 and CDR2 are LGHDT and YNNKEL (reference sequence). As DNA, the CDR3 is TGTGCCAGCAGCCAAGATCCCGGGACGGTTACCAACTATGGCTACACCTTC. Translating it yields CASSQDPGTVTNYGYTF.

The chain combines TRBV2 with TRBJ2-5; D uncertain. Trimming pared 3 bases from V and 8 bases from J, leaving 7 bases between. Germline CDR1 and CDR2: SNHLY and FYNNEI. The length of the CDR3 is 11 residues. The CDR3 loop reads CASSDSVTQYF. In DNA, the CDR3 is TGTGCCAGCAGTGATTCTGTAACCCAGTACTTC.

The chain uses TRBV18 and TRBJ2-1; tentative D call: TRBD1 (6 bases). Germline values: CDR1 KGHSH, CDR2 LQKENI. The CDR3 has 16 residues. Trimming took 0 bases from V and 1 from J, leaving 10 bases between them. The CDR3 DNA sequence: TGTGCCAGCTCACCACCGATGGGACAATCCTACAATGAGCAGTTCTTC. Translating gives CASSPPMGQSYNEQFF.

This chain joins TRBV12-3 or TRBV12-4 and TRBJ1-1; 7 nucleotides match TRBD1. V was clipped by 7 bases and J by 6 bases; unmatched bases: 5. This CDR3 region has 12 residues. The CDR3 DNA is TGTGCCAGCAAACAGGGGATTGCTGAAGCTTTCTTT. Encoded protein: CASKQGIAEAFF.

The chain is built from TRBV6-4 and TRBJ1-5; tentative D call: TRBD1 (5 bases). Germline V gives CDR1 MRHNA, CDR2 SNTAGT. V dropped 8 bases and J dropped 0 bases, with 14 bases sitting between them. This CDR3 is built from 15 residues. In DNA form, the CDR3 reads TGTGCCAGCCCCAGGACATCATATAGCAATCAGCCCCAGCATTTT. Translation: CASPRTSYSNQPQHF.

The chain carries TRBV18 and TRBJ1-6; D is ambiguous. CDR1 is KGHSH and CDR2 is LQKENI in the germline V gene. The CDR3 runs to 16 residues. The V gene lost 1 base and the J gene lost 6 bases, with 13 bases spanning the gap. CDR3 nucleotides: TGTGCCAGCTCACCACGGCCAGCCGAGGGTAATTCACCCCTCCACTTT. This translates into CASSPRPAEGNSPLHF.

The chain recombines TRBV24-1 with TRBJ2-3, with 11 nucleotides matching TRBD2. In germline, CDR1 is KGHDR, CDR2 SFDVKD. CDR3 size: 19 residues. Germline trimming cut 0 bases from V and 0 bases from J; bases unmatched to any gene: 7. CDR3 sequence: CATSDLQGLAETSTDTQYF. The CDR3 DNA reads TGTGCCACCAGTGATTTGCAGGGACTAGCGGAAACTAGCACAGATACGCAGTATTTT.

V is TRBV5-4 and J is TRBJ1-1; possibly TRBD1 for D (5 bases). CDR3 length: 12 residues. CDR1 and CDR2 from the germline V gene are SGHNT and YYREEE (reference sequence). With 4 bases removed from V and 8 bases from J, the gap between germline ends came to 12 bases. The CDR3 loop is CASSTGRFEAFF. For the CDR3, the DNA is TGTGCCAGCAGCACGGGACGATTCGAAGCTTTCTTT.

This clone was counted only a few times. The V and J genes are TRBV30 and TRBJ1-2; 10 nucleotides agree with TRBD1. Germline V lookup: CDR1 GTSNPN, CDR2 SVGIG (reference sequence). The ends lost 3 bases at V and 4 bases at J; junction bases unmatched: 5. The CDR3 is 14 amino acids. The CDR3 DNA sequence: TGTGCCTGGAGAACCAGGACAGGGGGCTATGGCTACACCTTC. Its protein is CAWRTRTGGYGYTF.